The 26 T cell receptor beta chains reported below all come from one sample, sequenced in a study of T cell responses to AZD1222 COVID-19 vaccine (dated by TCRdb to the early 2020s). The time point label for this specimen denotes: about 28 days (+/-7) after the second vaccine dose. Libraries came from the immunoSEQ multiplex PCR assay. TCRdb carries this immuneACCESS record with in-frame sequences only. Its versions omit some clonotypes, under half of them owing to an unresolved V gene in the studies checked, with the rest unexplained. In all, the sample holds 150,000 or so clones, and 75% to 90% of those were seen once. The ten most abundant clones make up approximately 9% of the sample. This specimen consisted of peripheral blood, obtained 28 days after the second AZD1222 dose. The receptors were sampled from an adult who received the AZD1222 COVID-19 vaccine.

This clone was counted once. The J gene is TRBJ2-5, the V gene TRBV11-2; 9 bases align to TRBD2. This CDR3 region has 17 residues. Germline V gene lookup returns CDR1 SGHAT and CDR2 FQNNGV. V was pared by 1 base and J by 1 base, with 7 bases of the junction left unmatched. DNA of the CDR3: TGTGCCAGCAGCTTAGTAGCGGGAGTGGGCCCCCAAGAGACCCAGTACTTC. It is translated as CASSLVAGVGPQETQYF.

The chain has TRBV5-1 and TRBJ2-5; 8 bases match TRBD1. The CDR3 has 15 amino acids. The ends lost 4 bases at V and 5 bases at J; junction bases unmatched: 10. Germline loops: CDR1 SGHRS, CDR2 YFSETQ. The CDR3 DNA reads TGCGCCAGCAGCCGCGGACAGGGAGGCCCGGAGACCCAGTACTTC. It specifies CASSRGQGGPETQYF.

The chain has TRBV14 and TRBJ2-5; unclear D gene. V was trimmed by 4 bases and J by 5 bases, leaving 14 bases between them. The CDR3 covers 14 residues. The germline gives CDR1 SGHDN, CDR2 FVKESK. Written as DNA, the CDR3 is TGTGCCAGCAGCCCCCAAGGCCCCAGGGAGACCCAGTACTTC. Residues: CASSPQGPRETQYF.

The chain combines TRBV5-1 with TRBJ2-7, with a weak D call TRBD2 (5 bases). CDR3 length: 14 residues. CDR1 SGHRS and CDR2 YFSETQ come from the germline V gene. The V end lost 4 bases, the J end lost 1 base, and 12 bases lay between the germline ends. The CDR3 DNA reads TGCGCCAGCAGCCCGGACTCGATTTCCTACGAGCAGTACTTC. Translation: CASSPDSISYEQYF. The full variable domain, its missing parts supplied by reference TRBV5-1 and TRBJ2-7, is KAGVTQTPRYLIKTRGQQVTLSCSPISGHRSVSWYQQTPGQGLQFLFEYFSETQRNKGNFPGRFSGRQFSNSRSEMNVSTLELGDSALYLCASSPDSISYEQYFGPGTRLTVT.

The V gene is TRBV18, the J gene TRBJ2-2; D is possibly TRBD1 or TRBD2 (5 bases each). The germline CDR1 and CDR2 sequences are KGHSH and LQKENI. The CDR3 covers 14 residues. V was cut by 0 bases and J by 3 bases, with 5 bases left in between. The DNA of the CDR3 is TGTGCCAGCTCACCACCGGGGGACACCGGGGAGCTGTTTTTT. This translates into CASSPPGDTGELFF.

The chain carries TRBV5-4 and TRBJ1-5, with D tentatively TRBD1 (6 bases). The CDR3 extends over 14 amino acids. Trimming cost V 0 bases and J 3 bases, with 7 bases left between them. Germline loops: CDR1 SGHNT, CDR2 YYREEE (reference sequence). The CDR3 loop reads CASSLAGVNQPQHF. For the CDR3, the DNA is TGTGCCAGCAGCTTGGCAGGGGTCAATCAGCCCCAGCATTTT.

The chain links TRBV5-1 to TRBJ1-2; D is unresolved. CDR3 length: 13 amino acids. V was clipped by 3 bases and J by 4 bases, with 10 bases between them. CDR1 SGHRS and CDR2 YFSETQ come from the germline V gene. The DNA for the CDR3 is TGCGCCAGCAGCTCTGGGATGGTCTATGGCTACACCTTC. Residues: CASSSGMVYGYTF.

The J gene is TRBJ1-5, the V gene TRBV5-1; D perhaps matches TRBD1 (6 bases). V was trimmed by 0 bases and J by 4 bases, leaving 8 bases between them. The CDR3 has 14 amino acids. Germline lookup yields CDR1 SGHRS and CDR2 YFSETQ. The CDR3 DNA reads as TGCGCCAGCAGCTTGGAAGGACAGAATCAGCCCCAGCATTTT. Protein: CASSLEGQNQPQHF.

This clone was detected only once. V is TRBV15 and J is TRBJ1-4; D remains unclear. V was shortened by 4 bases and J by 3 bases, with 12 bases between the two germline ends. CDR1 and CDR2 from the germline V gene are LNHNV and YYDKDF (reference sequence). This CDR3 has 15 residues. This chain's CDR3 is CATSKPLRANEKLFF. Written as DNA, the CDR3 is TGTGCCACCAGCAAGCCCCTCAGAGCTAATGAAAAACTGTTTTTT.

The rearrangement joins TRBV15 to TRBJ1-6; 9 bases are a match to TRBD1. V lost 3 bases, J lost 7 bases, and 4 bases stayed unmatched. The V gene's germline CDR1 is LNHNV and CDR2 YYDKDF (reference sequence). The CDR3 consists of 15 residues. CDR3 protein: CATSSQTGGNSPLHF. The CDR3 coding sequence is TGTGCCACCAGCAGCCAGACAGGGGGAAATTCACCCCTCCACTTT.

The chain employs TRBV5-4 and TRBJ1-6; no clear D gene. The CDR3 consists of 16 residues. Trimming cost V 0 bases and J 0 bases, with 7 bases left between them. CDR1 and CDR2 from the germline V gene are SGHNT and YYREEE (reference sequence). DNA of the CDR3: TGTGCCAGCAGCTTGGGCGGGAGCTCCTATAATTCACCCCTCCACTTT. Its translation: CASSLGGSSYNSPLHF.

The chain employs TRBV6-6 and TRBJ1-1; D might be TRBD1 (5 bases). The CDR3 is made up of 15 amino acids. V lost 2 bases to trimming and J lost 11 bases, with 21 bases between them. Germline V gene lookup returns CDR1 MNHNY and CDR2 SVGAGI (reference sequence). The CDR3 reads CASSYTSISAGGAFF. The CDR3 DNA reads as TGTGCCAGCAGTTACACATCGATTTCAGCCGGGGGTGCTTTCTTT.

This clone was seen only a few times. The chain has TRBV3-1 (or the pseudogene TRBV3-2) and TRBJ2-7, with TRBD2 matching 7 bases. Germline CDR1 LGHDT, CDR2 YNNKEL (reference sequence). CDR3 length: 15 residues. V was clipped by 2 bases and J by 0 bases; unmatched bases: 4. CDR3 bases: TGTGCCAGCAGCCAAAGTGGCGGGGGCTCCTACGAGCAGTACTTC. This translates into CASSQSGGGSYEQYF.

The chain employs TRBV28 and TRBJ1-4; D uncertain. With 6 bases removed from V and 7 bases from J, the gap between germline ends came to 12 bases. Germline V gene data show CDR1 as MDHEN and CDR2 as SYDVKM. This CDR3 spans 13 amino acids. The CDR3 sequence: CASRPGLGEKLFF. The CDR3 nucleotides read TGTGCCAGCAGGCCGGGGTTAGGTGAAAAACTGTTTTTT.

CDR3 region: CASSFELETNYGYTF. The CDR3 DNA reads as TGTGCCAGCAGCTTTGAACTCGAAACTAACTATGGCTACACCTTC. The chain links TRBV5-6 to TRBJ1-2, with no clear D. V was shortened by 2 bases and J by 0 bases, with 11 bases between the two germline ends. This CDR3 is built from 15 residues. Germline V CDR1 and CDR2: SGHDT, YYEEEE.

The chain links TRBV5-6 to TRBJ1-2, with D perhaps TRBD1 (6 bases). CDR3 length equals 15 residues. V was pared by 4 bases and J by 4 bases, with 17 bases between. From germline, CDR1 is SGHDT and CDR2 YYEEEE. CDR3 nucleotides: TGTGCCAGCAGCACAACACCTACAGGGCCCTATGGCTACACCTTC. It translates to CASSTTPTGPYGYTF.

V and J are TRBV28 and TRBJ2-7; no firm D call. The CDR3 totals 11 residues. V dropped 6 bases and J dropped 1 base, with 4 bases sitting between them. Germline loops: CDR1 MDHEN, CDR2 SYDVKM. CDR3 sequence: CASSASYEQYF. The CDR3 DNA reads TGTGCCAGCAGCGCGTCCTACGAGCAGTACTTC. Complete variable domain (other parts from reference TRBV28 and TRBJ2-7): DVKVTQSSRYLVKRTGEKVFLECVQDMDHENMFWYRQDPGLGLRLIYFSYDVKMKEKGDIPEGYSVSREKKERFSLILESASTNQTSMYLCASSASYEQYFGPGTRLTVT.

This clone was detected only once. CDR3: CASSLTYSGEVTDTQYF. The DNA for the CDR3 is TGTGCCAGCAGCTTAACGTATTCGGGAGAAGTAACAGATACGCAGTATTTT. This chain connects TRBV7-3 to TRBJ2-3, with D possibly TRBD2 on 6 matching bases. Germline CDR1 and CDR2: SGHTA and FQGTGA. This CDR3 contains 17 residues. The V end was cut by 0 bases, the J end by 3 bases, with 16 bases between. The full variable domain, completed using reference TRBV7-3 and TRBJ2-3, is GAGVSQTPSNKVTEKGKYVELRCDPISGHTALYWYRQSLGQGPEFLIYFQGTGAADDSGLPNDRFFAVRPEGSVSTLKIQRTERGDSAVYLCASSLTYSGEVTDTQYFGPGTRLTVL.

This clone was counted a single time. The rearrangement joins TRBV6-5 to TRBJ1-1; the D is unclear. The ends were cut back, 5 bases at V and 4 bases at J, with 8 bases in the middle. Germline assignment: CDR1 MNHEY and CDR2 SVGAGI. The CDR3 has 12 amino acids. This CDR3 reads CASSRSSTEAFF. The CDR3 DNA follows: TGTGCCAGCAGTAGGAGTAGCACTGAAGCTTTCTTT.

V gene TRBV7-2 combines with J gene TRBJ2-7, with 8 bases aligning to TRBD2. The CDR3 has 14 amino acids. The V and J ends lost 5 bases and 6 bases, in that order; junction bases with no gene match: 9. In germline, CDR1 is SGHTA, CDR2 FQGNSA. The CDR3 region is CASSLASGGIEQYF. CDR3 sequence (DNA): TGTGCCAGCAGCCTGGCCAGCGGGGGAATCGAGCAGTACTTC.

The CDR3 sequence: CASSQRRASGVGPASTDTQYF. Here the CDR3 DNA reads TGTGCCAGCAGCCAAAGGCGGGCTAGCGGGGTAGGGCCAGCTAGCACAGATACGCAGTATTTT. The chain joins TRBV7-3 to TRBJ2-3, with TRBD2 matching over 9 bases. Germline-derived CDR1 and CDR2 are SGHTA and FQGTGA. The V gene end was trimmed by 5 bases and the J gene end by 0 bases; junction bases not matched to a gene: 21. This CDR3 has 21 residues.

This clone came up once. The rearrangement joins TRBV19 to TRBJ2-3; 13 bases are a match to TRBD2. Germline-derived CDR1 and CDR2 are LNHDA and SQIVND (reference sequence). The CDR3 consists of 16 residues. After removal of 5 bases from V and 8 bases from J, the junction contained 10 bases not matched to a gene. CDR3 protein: CASSPRTSGSVSTQYF. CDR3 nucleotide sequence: TGTGCCAGTAGTCCTAGGACTAGCGGGAGTGTGAGTACGCAGTATTTT.

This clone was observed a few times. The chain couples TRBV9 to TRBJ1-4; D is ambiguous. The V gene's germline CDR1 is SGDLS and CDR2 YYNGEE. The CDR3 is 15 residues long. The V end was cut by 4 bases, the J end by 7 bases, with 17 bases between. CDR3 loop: CASSSPRGSGEKLFF. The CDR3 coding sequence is TGTGCCAGCAGCTCCCCGCGTGGGAGCGGTGAAAAACTGTTTTTT.

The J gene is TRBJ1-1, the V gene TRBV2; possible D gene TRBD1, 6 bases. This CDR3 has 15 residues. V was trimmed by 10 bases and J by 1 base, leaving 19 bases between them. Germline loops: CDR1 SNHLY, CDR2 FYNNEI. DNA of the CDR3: TGTGCCATTCTCCGGGGGCGGGAGAGGAACACTGAAGCTTTCTTT. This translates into CAILRGRERNTEAFF.

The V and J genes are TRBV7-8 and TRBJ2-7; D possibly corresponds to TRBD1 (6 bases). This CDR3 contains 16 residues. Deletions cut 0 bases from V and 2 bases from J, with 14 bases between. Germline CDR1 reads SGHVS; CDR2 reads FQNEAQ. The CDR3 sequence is CASSLALGTKAYEQYF. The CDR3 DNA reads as TGTGCCAGCAGCTTAGCGCTCGGGACAAAAGCCTACGAGCAGTACTTC.

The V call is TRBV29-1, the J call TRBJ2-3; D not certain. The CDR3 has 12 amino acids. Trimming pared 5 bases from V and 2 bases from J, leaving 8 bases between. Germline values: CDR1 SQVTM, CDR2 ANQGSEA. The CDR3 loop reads CSVRLLTDTQYF. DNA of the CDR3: TGCAGCGTTCGGCTCCTCACAGATACGCAGTATTTT.